The entry below describes one TCR beta chain. The clone's antigen remains unknown. No much larger clonotype is one base removed from it; base qualities were not supplied. The same DNA, extracted from blood mononuclear cells, served for both the TCR sequencing and the STAT3 sequencing. The CDR3 contains 13 residues, cysteine and phenylalanine counted. Solely the CDR3 DNA is kept, with 39 bases framed from the first base. V drops 2 bases and J drops 0 bases, leaving 2 bases in between. The germline V gene encodes CDR1 MGHRA and CDR2 YSYEKL. TCRbeta libraries were sequenced on an Illumina MiSeq, and an average of roughly 41,000 productive templates per sample was obtained. TCRbeta CDR3 libraries were generated with the immunoSEQ assay using multiplex PCR amplification. As for how the authors treated the data: Following a previously defined approach, repertoire diversity was calculated, and values close to 0 point to extremely monoclonal samples. This is the immuneACCESS table as TCRdb keeps it, with only in-frame sequences that have V and J called. A part of the clones is gone; compared with another copy, unresolved V genes explain less than half, and the rest is unexplained. That table supplies the V and J calls and clone size; D and trimming were determined from the DNA. This sample gives about 10,000 clones in total; more than 70% of them show up just once. Less than 40% of the sample comes from the top ten.

The sample originates from a study of STAT3 mutations in large granular lymphocyte leukemia (dated by TCRdb to the late 2010s). Turning to the overall study: About half of the T-LGLL patients who underwent longitudinal sequencing carried canonical activating STAT3 mutations. Over half of the T-LGLL patients were given one or more immunosuppressive therapy regimens, and less than 45% of those treated had a hematologic response. Patients with T-cell large granular lymphocyte leukemia underwent serial deep sequencing of TCRbeta CDR3 and STAT3 to reconstruct clonal hierarchy and dynamics. From an initial cohort of 200 or so LGL patients, roughly 19 representative T-LGLL cases were chosen for longitudinal sequencing of TCRbeta and STAT3. As controls, the study also included longitudinal sequencing of a couple of patients with natural killer LGL leukemia. Each patient was sequenced at an average of around 4 time points, ranging from 2 to 8 samplings. Broad study findings and their caveats: At least one immunodominant TCRbeta clonotype was present in every T-LGLL patient, and multiple immunodominant subclonotypes appeared in about half of the T-LGLL patients. The linking of therapy response to changes in TCR clonal burden was complicated by variable intervals between samplings and differing treatment regimens. Because no samples were available when a clone first appeared, clonal expansion was inferred from samplings taken at other points. Since codominant clonotypes persisted in some patients, a small but highly pathogenic clone may have gone undetected. In several patients, dominant TCR clone burden exceeded STAT3 mutant burden, suggesting STAT3 mutation arose secondarily within a pre-expanded clone. TCR clonotype switching after therapy was observed in about 35% of the 18 patients, and all newly emerging clones were found to be STAT3 wild type.

This sequence was found in a man in his fifties or sixties with T-cell large granular lymphocyte leukemia. Some clones in this sample may be carry-over from other donors' samples. The age is the age at diagnosis. The chain was built from TRBV4-1 and TRBJ1-5; the D gene cannot be resolved reliably. Sample: peripheral blood mononuclear cells. The CDR3 region reads CASSQNSNQPQHF. The sequenced DNA: TGCGCCAGCAGCCAAAATAGCAATCAGCCCCAGCATTTT.